The 27 T cell receptor beta chains presented below share a single source sample, sequenced in a study of cytomegalovirus exposure and HLA in healthy donors (dated by TCRdb to 2015 to 2018). Library preparation was by the immunoSEQ multiplex PCR assay. The multiplex PCR relied on a mix of 60 forward primers for TCR Vbeta segments and 13 reverse primers for TCR Jbeta segments. TCRdb carries this immuneACCESS record with in-frame sequences only. Its versions omit some clonotypes, under half of them owing to an unresolved V gene in the studies checked, with the rest unexplained. The table for this sample lists fewer than 110,000 clones; around 79% of them were counted only once. Of the sample, 4% falls within the top ten clones. The specimen sequenced was PBMCs. These receptors were obtained from a man aged 50-59 years in good health and CMV-seropositive.

The chain is built from TRBV9 and TRBJ2-5; possible D gene TRBD2, 5 bases. The CDR3 spans 14 residues. The V gene's germline CDR1 is SGDLS and CDR2 YYNGEE. The V end was cut by 4 bases, the J end by 1 base, with 11 bases between. CDR3 in DNA: TGTGCCAGCAGCTACCGGGATTTCCAAGAGACCCAGTACTTC. Translated: CASSYRDFQETQYF.

In its sample, this clone was seen a few times. The CDR3 here is CATSSVTGGLYGEKLFF. The CDR3, as DNA: TGTGCCACCAGCAGTGTCACAGGGGGGCTGTATGGTGAAAAACTGTTTTTT. The chain combines TRBV15 with TRBJ1-4, with TRBD1 identical over 8 bases. The CDR3 totals 17 residues. J was trimmed by 7 bases and V by 3 bases; bases with no gene match: 13. Per the germline V gene, CDR1 is LNHNV and CDR2 is YYDKDF (reference sequence).

V usage is TRBV29-1 and J usage is TRBJ1-1; 8 bases agree with TRBD1. Germline V gene data show CDR1 as SQVTM and CDR2 as ANQGSEA. The CDR3 is 14 amino acids. V shed 5 bases, J shed 0 bases, and the junction held 5 bases outside the gene matches. In nucleotides, the CDR3 is TGCAGCGTTCAGACAGGGGACGTGAACACTGAAGCTTTCTTT. Its translation: CSVQTGDVNTEAFF.

This clone was seen only once. The chain is built from TRBV28 and TRBJ1-5; no clear D gene. This CDR3 has 15 residues. The ends were cut back, 4 bases at V and 4 bases at J, with 14 bases in the middle. Germline CDR1 MDHEN, CDR2 SYDVKM. CDR3 DNA: TGTGCCAGCAGTTCCTCCGGAGGGAATAATCAGCCCCAGCATTTT. Amino acid sequence: CASSSSGGNNQPQHF. Complete variable domain (other parts from reference TRBV28 and TRBJ1-5): DVKVTQSSRYLVKRTGEKVFLECVQDMDHENMFWYRQDPGLGLRLIYFSYDVKMKEKGDIPEGYSVSREKKERFSLILESASTNQTSMYLCASSSSGGNNQPQHFGDGTRLSIL.

The chain recombines TRBV7-2 with TRBJ2-1; tentative D call: TRBD2 (6 bases). Between the trimmed V and J ends, which lost 2 bases and 4 bases, there was a span of 12 bases. Germline V gene sequence: CDR1 SGHTA, CDR2 FQGNSA. The CDR3 has 15 residues. As DNA, the CDR3 is TGTGCCAGCAGCTTATCGGCAGGGAGGTACAATGAGCAGTTCTTC. The encoded protein is CASSLSAGRYNEQFF.

The chain combines TRBV7-9 with TRBJ2-6, with a weak D call TRBD1 (5 bases). CDR3 size: 18 residues. V dropped 0 bases and J dropped 0 bases, with 12 bases sitting between them. The germline gives CDR1 SEHNR, CDR2 FQNEAQ (reference sequence). The CDR3 DNA sequence: TGTGCCAGCAGCTTAGCAGGGGCTTCCCACTCTGGGGCCAACGTCCTGACTTTC. Its translation: CASSLAGASHSGANVLTF.

This chain links TRBV30 with TRBJ2-7; no definite D call. CDR1 GTSNPN and CDR2 SVGIG come from the germline V gene (reference sequence). V was pared by 0 bases and J by 5 bases, with 8 bases between. This CDR3 is built from 12 residues. This CDR3 is CAWSVLADEQYF. The CDR3 DNA follows: TGTGCCTGGAGTGTACTTGCGGACGAGCAGTACTTC.

This clone was detected a few times. The CDR3 loop is CASSSRAEAFF. The CDR3 DNA sequence: TGTGCCAGCAGTTCCCGGGCTGAAGCTTTCTTT. The genes are TRBV28 and TRBJ1-1; D unclear. This CDR3 comprises 11 residues. V lost 4 bases, J lost 6 bases, and 6 bases lay in between. Germline V lookup: CDR1 MDHEN, CDR2 SYDVKM.

Here the CDR3 reads CASSPRDSSSYEQYF. The CDR3 DNA follows: TGTGCCAGCAGTCCTAGGGACAGTAGTTCCTACGAGCAGTACTTC. The chain uses TRBV6-6 and TRBJ2-7; TRBD1 agrees at 7 bases. The CDR3 covers 15 residues. The germline CDR1 and CDR2 sequences are MNHNY and SVGAGI (reference sequence). J was trimmed by 1 base and V by 5 bases; bases with no gene match: 8.

This chain joins TRBV2 and TRBJ1-1; TRBD1 is a possible D gene (5 bases). Deletions cut 5 bases from V and 3 bases from J, with 13 bases between. The CDR3 totals 14 residues. Germline CDR1 SNHLY, CDR2 FYNNEI. Here the CDR3 DNA reads TGTGCCAGCAGTCCAACATCGGGGGACACTGAAGCTTTCTTT. It is translated as CASSPTSGDTEAFF.

V and J are TRBV10-2 and TRBJ2-3; D may be TRBD1 (5 bases). V was shortened by 5 bases and J by 6 bases, with 9 bases between the two germline ends. The germline CDR1 and CDR2 sequences are WSHSY and SAAADI. This CDR3 has 12 residues. CDR3 DNA: TGCGCCAGCAGTATCAAGGGGGATACGCAGTATTTT. Protein sequence: CASSIKGDTQYF.

V is TRBV14 and J is TRBJ2-1, with 8 bases lining up with TRBD2. With V trimmed by 2 bases and J by 0 bases, 6 bases remained unmatched. This CDR3 spans 17 amino acids. Germline CDR1 and CDR2: SGHDN and FVKESK. CDR3: CASSQRVAGTSYNEQFF. The CDR3 nucleotides are TGTGCCAGCAGCCAACGGGTAGCGGGAACCTCCTACAATGAGCAGTTCTTC.

In its sample, this clone was seen a few times. The rearrangement uses TRBV2 and TRBJ2-3; D is possibly TRBD2 (6 bases). V shed 6 bases and J shed 0 bases, with 13 bases lying between them. Germline V gives CDR1 SNHLY, CDR2 FYNNEI. The CDR3 contains 15 residues. The CDR3 loop is CASRPPGLSTDTQYF. For the CDR3, the DNA is TGTGCCAGCAGACCCCCGGGACTCAGCACAGATACGCAGTATTTT.

The CDR3 sequence is CASSPSGSDVLTF. The CDR3 nucleotides read TGTGCCAGTAGTCCTAGCGGGAGCGACGTCCTGACTTTC. This sequence joins TRBV19 and TRBJ2-6; 10 bases are a match to TRBD2. J was trimmed by 11 bases and V by 5 bases; bases with no gene match: 3. The CDR3 is 13 residues long. Germline values: CDR1 LNHDA, CDR2 SQIVND (reference sequence).

This sequence joins TRBV28 and TRBJ2-7, with a possible D match to TRBD2 (6 bases). The CDR3 loop spans 14 amino acids. Germline-derived CDR1 and CDR2 are MDHEN and SYDVKM. The ends were cut back, 7 bases at V and 1 base at J, with 14 bases in the middle. The CDR3 coding sequence is TGTGCCAGCAAAGTCCGGGACTTTTCCTACGAGCAGTACTTC. Translating it yields CASKVRDFSYEQYF.

This clone was seen a few times. This chain links TRBV29-1 with TRBJ1-1; possible D gene TRBD1, 6 bases. V was clipped by 0 bases and J by 10 bases, with 21 bases between them. Germline CDR1 reads SQVTM; CDR2 reads ANQGSEA. The CDR3 length is 15 residues. The DNA for the CDR3 is TGCAGCGTTGAAGATGGATTTTTAGGGGGTCTCGGAGCTTTCTTT. This gives the protein CSVEDGFLGGLGAFF.

The chain recombines TRBV28 with TRBJ2-7, with D unclear. Between the trimmed V and J ends, which lost 4 bases and 1 base, there was a span of 5 bases. Germline V gene data show CDR1 as MDHEN and CDR2 as SYDVKM. The CDR3 contains 12 residues. CDR3: CASSSQSYEQYF. The CDR3 coding sequence is TGTGCCAGCAGTTCCCAATCCTACGAGCAGTACTTC.

This clone came up once. The chain uses TRBV6-1 and TRBJ1-2, with a tentative D call TRBD1 (5 bases). This CDR3 region has 15 residues. Germline assignment: CDR1 MNHNS and CDR2 SASEGT. Trimming shortened V by 1 base and J by 4 bases, and 13 bases separated the two germline ends. In nucleotides, the CDR3 is TGTGCCAGCAGTGAAGAGATCGGGCAGGGCTATGGCTACACCTTC. Its translation is CASSEEIGQGYGYTF.

The chain links TRBV10-3 to TRBJ2-7, with TRBD1 matching 10 bases. V shed 8 bases and J 0 bases; nucleotides not matched to a gene: 4. There are 14 residues in the CDR3. Germline V gene lookup returns CDR1 ENHRY and CDR2 SYGVKD. In DNA, the CDR3 is TGTGCCATCGGAGGGGACAGGGGCTCCTACGAGCAGTACTTC. Translation: CAIGGDRGSYEQYF.

The chain employs TRBV5-1 and TRBJ2-7; TRBD1 matches at 9 bases. The germline CDR1 and CDR2 sequences are SGHRS and YFSETQ. With 3 bases clipped from V and 2 bases from J, the junction kept 6 bases outside the gene matches. The CDR3 has 15 residues. Written as DNA, the CDR3 is TGCGCCAGCAGCTCGGGACAGGGCGTCCCCTACGAGCAGTACTTC. This encodes CASSSGQGVPYEQYF.

The V call is TRBV30, the J call TRBJ1-5; TRBD1 aligns across 7 bases. Germline CDR1 reads GTSNPN; CDR2 reads SVGIG (reference sequence). This CDR3 is built from 13 residues. J gave up 11 bases and V 0 bases, and 7 bases lay outside the gene matches. As DNA, the CDR3 is TGTGCCTGGAGTGTCGCTGAGCAGGGGGCCCAGCATTTT. Its translation is CAWSVAEQGAQHF.

V usage is TRBV28 and J usage is TRBJ1-1, with a possible D match to TRBD1 (6 bases). V lost 6 bases to trimming and J lost 0 bases, with 8 bases between them. Per the germline V gene, CDR1 is MDHEN and CDR2 is SYDVKM. The CDR3 is 13 amino acids. The CDR3 is CASRDSMNTEAFF. CDR3 sequence (DNA): TGTGCCAGCAGGGACAGCATGAACACTGAAGCTTTCTTT.

V gene TRBV7-6 combines with J gene TRBJ2-5; 8 bases agree with TRBD1. The end of the DNA fits TRBJ2-7 better, so the J call may be wrong. CDR1 is SGHVS, CDR2 FNYEAQ, per germline. This CDR3 comprises 15 residues. CDR3 DNA: TGTGCCAGCAGCCAGACAGGGGATCCGTCCTACGAGCAGTACTTC. Amino acids: CASSQTGDPSYEQYF.

V and J are TRBV27 and TRBJ1-6, with TRBD1 matching over 7 bases. This CDR3 is built from 15 residues. In germline, CDR1 is MNHEY, CDR2 SMNVEV (reference sequence). After removal of 3 bases from V and 8 bases from J, the junction contained 7 bases not matched to a gene. CDR3 nucleotides: TGTGCCAGCAGTTTGTTACAGGGGCTGGATTCACCCCTCCACTTT. Translation: CASSLLQGLDSPLHF.

This clone was observed a handful of times. Relative to the germline gene, one junction end is altered; a read error may explain this. V usage is TRBV7-9 and J usage is TRBJ2-1; 12 bases line up with TRBD2. The germline CDR1 and CDR2 sequences are SEHNR and FQNEAQ (reference sequence). The CDR3 contains 17 residues. CDR3 loop: CSSSFGLAGRSYNEQFF. CDR3 sequence (DNA): TGTTCCAGCAGCTTCGGACTAGCGGGACGCTCCTACAATGAGCAGTTCTTC.

The chain has TRBV5-1 and TRBJ1-4, with TRBD1 matching 7 bases. This CDR3 comprises 17 residues. V trimming: 4 bases; J trimming: 2 bases; junction bases outside the gene matches: 11. CDR1 is SGHRS and CDR2 is YFSETQ in the germline V gene. In DNA, the CDR3 is TGCGCCAGCAGCATAACCGGGACAGACCTTACTAATGAAAAACTGTTTTTT. It yields the protein CASSITGTDLTNEKLFF.

CDR3 nucleotide sequence: TGTGCCAGCAGCTTGACGAGGGCTAGCGGGCTTTTGGACAATGAGCAGTTCTTC. This codes for CASSLTRASGLLDNEQFF. This chain uses TRBV7-8 with TRBJ2-1, with 8 positions matching TRBD2. Germline V gene lookup returns CDR1 SGHVS and CDR2 FQNEAQ. The CDR3 extends over 18 amino acids. With 3 bases clipped from V and 5 bases from J, the junction kept 15 bases outside the gene matches.